The 5 T cell receptor beta chains below were found in one sample sequenced in a study of blood T cell repertoires in COVID-19. This table comes from immunoSEQ multiplex PCR, and its TCRdb copy is limited to in-frame clones, with some not included. This sample has about 320,000 clones, with 85% found just once. Sequences were obtained from PBMCs or T cells enriched from blood (not recorded which). Every receptor here comes from a woman aged 25 to 39 who had been exposed to COVID-19.

This rearrangement joins TRBV19 to TRBJ1-5; D is unresolved. Trimming pared 7 bases from V and 7 bases from J, leaving 5 bases between. The germline gives CDR1 LNHDA, CDR2 SQIVND (reference sequence). CDR3 length: 10 amino acids. The CDR3 protein is CASNRQPQHF. DNA for the CDR3: TGTGCCAGTAATAGACAGCCCCAGCATTTT.

The rearrangement uses TRBV28 and TRBJ2-7, with 7 bases matching TRBD2. Germline-derived CDR1 and CDR2 are MDHEN and SYDVKM. Trimming took 7 bases from V and 1 from J; bases not matched to a gene: 10. CDR3 length: 15 residues. The CDR3 region is CASTRDYLNSYEQYF. CDR3 coding DNA: TGTGCCAGCACTCGGGACTACCTCAATTCCTACGAGCAGTACTTC.

The chain links TRBV28 to TRBJ1-2; D ambiguous. V was cut by 3 bases and J by 4 bases, with 9 bases left in between. This CDR3 region has 13 residues. Germline loops: CDR1 MDHEN, CDR2 SYDVKM. CDR3 sequence: CASSLRSIYGYTF. The CDR3 DNA sequence: TGTGCCAGCAGTTTGCGTTCGATCTATGGCTACACCTTC.

The chain has TRBV6-5 and TRBJ2-1, with D possibly being TRBD1 (5 bases). The CDR3 consists of 15 residues. V shed 5 bases and J shed 2 bases, with 13 bases lying between them. Germline CDR1 reads MNHEY; CDR2 reads SVGAGI. For the CDR3, the DNA is TGTGCCAGCAGTCCCCAGACAGTGACCTACAATGAGCAGTTCTTC. It yields the protein CASSPQTVTYNEQFF.

The chain is built from TRBV5-1 and TRBJ2-7; possibly TRBD2 for D (6 bases). The germline V gene encodes CDR1 SGHRS and CDR2 YFSETQ. This CDR3 contains 14 residues. With 0 bases removed from V and 2 bases from J, the gap between germline ends came to 9 bases. CDR3 region: CASSLVGGTYEQYF. CDR3 sequence (DNA): TGCGCCAGCAGCTTGGTTGGAGGGACCTACGAGCAGTACTTC.